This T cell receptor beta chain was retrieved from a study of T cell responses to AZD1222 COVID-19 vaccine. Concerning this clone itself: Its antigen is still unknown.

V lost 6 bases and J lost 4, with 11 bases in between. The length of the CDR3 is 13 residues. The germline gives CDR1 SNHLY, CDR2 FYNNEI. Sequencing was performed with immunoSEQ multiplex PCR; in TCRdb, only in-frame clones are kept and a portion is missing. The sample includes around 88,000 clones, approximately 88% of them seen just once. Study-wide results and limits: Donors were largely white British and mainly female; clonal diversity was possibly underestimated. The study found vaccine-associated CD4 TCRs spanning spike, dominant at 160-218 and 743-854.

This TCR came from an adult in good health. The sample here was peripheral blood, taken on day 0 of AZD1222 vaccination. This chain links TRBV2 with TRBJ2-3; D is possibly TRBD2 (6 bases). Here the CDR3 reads CASRRELADTQYF. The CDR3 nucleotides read TGTGCCAGCAGACGGGAGCTAGCAGATACGCAGTATTTT.